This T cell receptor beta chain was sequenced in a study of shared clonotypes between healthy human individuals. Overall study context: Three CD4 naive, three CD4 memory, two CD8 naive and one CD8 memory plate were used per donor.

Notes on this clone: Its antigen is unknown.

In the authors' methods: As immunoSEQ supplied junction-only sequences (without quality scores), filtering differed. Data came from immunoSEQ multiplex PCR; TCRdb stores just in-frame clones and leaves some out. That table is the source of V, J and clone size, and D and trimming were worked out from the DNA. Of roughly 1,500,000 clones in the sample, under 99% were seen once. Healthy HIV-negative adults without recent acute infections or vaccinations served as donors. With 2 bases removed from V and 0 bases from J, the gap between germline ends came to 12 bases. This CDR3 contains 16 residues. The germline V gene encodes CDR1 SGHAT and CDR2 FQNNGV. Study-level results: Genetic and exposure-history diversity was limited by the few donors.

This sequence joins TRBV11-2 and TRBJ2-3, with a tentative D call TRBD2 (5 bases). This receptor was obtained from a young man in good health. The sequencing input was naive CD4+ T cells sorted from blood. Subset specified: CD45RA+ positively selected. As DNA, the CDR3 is TGTGCCAGCAGCTTACTGCTAGCTGAGAGCACAGATACGCAGTATTTT. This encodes CASSLLLAESTDTQYF.